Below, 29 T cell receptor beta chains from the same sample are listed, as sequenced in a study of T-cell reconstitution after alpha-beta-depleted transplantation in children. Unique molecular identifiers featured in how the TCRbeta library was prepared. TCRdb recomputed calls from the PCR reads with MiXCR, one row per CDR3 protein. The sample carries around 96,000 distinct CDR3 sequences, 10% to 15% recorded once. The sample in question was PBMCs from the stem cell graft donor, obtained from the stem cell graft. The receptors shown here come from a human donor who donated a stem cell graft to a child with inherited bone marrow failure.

The CDR3 sequence: CASSLIRHEGDEQYF. For the CDR3, the DNA is TGTGCCAGCAGTTTAATCCGGCACGAAGGGGACGAGCAGTACTTC. The V call is TRBV12-3 or TRBV12-4, the J call TRBJ2-7; possibly TRBD1 for D (5 bases). The CDR3 covers 15 residues. V lost 2 bases and J 5 bases, leaving 16 bases between the germline ends.

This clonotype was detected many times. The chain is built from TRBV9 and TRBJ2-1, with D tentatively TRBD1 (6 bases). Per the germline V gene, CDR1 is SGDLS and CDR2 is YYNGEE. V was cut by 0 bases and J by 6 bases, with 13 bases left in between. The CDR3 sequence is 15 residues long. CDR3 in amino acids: CASSVDPGHSNEQFF. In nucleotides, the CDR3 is TGTGCCAGCAGCGTAGATCCGGGACACTCCAATGAGCAGTTCTTC.

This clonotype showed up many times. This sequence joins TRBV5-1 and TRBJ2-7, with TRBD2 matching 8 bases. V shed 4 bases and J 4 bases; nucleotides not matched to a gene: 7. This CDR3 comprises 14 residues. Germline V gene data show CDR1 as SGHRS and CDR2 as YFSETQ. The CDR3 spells CASSTSGRGYEQYF. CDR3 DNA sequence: TGCGCCAGCAGCACCAGCGGGAGAGGTTACGAGCAGTACTTC.

CDR3 sequence (DNA): TGCAGTGCGCCAGACCCTAGCGCGGGTTGGTCAGATACGCAGTATTTT. Translation: CSAPDPSAGWSDTQYF. J is TRBJ2-3 and V is TRBV20-1, with a possible D match to TRBD2 (6 bases). With 6 bases removed from V and 4 bases from J, the gap between germline ends came to 23 bases. The CDR3 spans 16 residues. CDR1 and CDR2 (germline): DFQATT, SNEGSKA (reference sequence).

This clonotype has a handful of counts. The CDR3 coding sequence is TGTGCCAGCAGATCCGACCAAGGCAACACTGAAGCTTTCTTT. It encodes CASRSDQGNTEAFF. The rearrangement joins TRBV6-1 to TRBJ1-1; no firm D call. This CDR3 has 14 residues. Germline V gene sequence: CDR1 MNHNS, CDR2 SASEGT. V lost 6 bases, J lost 2 bases, and 13 bases lay in between.

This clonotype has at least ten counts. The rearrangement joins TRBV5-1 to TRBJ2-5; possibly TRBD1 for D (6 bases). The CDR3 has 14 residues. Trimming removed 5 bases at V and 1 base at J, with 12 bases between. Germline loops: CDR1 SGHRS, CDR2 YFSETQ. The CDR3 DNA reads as TGCGCCAGCAGATCTCAGGGGTCCCAAGAGACCCAGTACTTC. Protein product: CASRSQGSQETQYF.

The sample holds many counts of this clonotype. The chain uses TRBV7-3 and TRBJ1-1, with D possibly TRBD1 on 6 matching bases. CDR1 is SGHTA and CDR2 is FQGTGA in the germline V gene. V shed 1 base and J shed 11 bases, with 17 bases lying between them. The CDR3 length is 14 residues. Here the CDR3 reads CASSLRRGSEGAFF. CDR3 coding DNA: TGTGCCAGCAGCTTAAGGAGGGGGTCGGAAGGGGCTTTCTTT.

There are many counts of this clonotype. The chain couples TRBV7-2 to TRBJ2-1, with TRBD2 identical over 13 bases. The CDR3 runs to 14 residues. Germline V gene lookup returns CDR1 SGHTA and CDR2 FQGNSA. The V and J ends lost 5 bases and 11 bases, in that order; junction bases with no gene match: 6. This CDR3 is CASSPRLAGGQQFF. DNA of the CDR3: TGTGCCAGCAGCCCTAGACTAGCGGGGGGTCAGCAGTTCTTC.

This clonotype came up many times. CDR3 bases: TGTGCCAGCAGCTTAAGTAGGGCCGAGCAGTACTTC. Translation: CASSLSRAEQYF. The V call is TRBV11-2, the J call TRBJ2-7; D remains ambiguous. Per germline, CDR1 SGHAT and CDR2 FQNNGV. This CDR3 comprises 12 residues. V shed 2 bases and J shed 6 bases, with 8 bases lying between them.

The CDR3 region has the DNA TGTGCCAGCAGCATCGGACTAGCGGTGTACAATGAGCAGTTCTTC. This encodes CASSIGLAVYNEQFF. V is TRBV7-3 and J is TRBJ2-1; 10 nucleotides line up with TRBD2. The CDR3 length is 15 residues. V gave up 5 bases and J gave up 4 bases; unmatched junction bases: 5. Germline V gene lookup returns CDR1 SGHTA and CDR2 FQGTGA.

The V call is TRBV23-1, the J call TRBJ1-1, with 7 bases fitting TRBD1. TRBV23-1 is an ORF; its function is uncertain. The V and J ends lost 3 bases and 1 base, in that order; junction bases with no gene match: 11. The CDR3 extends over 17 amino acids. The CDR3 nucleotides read TGCGCCAGCAGTCATCCCGACAGGGAATGGGAGAACACTGAAGCTTTCTTT. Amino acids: CASSHPDREWENTEAFF.

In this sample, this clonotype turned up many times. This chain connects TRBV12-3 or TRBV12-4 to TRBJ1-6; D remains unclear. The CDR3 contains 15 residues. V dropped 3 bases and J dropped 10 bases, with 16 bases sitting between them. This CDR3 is CASSFRSQRWSPLHF. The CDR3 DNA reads TGTGCCAGCAGTTTTCGGTCCCAGCGTTGGTCACCCCTCCACTTT.

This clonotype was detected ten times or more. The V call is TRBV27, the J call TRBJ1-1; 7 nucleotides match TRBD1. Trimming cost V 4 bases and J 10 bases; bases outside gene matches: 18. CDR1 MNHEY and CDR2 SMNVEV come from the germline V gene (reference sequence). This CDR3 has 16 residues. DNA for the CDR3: TGTGCCAGCAGTTCTACCGACAGGGTCGGGCAGTATGGAGCTTTCTTT. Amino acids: CASSSTDRVGQYGAFF.

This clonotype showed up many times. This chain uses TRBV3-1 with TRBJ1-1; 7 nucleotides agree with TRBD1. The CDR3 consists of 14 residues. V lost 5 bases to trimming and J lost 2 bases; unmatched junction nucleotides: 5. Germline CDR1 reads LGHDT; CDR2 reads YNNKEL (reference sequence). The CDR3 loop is CASSIGQANTEAFF. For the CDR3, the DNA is TGTGCCAGCAGCATCGGACAGGCCAACACTGAAGCTTTCTTT.

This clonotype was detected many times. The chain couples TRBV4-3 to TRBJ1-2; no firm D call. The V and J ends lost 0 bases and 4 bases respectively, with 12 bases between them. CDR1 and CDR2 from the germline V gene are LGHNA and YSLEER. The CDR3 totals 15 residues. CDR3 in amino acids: CASSQDPQVTYGYTF. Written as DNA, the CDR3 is TGCGCCAGCAGCCAAGATCCTCAGGTTACCTATGGCTACACCTTC.

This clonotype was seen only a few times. The CDR3 reads CASSYGRGTQYF. CDR3 bases: TGTGCCAGCAGCTATGGTCGTGGAACGCAGTATTTT. This rearrangement joins TRBV12-3 or TRBV12-4 to TRBJ2-3; D call uncertain. There are 12 residues in the CDR3. V lost 6 bases, J lost 9 bases, and 13 bases lay in between.

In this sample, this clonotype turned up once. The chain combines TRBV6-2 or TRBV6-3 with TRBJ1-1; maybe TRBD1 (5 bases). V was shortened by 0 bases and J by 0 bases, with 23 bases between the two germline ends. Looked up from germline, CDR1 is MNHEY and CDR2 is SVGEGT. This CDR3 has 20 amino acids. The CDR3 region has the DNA TGTGCCAGCAGTTACTCTATTTCACGACTCTTGAGGGGCATGAACACTGAAGCTTTCTTT. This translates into CASSYSISRLLRGMNTEAFF.

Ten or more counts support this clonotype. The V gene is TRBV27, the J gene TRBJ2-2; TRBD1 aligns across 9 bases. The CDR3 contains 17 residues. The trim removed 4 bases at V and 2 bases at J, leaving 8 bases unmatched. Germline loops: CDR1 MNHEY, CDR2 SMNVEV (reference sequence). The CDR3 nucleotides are TGTGCCAGCAGTTCTACCCTGGGACAGGGAAACACCGGGGAGCTGTTTTTT. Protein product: CASSSTLGQGNTGELFF.

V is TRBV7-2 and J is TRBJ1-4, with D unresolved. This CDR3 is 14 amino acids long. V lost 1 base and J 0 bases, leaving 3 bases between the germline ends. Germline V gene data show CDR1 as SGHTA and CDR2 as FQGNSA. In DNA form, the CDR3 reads TGTGCCAGCAGCTTAGGGCCAACTAATGAAAAACTGTTTTTT. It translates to CASSLGPTNEKLFF. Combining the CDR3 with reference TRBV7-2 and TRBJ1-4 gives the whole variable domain GAGVSQSPSNKVTEKGKDVELRCDPISGHTALYWYRQSLGQGLEFLIYFQGNSAPDKSGLPSDRFSAERTGGSVSTLTIQRTQQEDSAVYLCASSLGPTNEKLFFGSGTQLSVL.

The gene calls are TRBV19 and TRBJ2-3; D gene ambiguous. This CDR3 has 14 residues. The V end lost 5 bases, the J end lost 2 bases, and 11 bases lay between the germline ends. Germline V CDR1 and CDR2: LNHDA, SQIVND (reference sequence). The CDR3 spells CASSRARATDTQYF. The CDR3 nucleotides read TGTGCCAGTAGTCGGGCTCGGGCCACAGATACGCAGTATTTT.

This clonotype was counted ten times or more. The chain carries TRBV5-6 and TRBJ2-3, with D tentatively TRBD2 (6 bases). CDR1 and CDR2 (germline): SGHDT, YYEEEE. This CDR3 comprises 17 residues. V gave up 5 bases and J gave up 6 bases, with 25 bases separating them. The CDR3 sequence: CASSFSFSGALGDTQYF. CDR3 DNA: TGTGCCAGCAGTTTTTCTTTTAGCGGAGCCCTGGGGGATACGCAGTATTTT. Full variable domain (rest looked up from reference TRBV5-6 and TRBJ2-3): DAGVTQSPTHLIKTRGQQVTLRCSPKSGHDTVSWYQQALGQGPQFIFQYYEEEERQRGNFPDRFSGHQFPNYSSELNVNALLLGDSALYLCASSFSFSGALGDTQYFGPGTRLTVL.

The CDR3 sequence: CASSPLGLAGEETQYF. For the CDR3, the DNA is TGTGCCAGCAGCCCTCTGGGACTAGCGGGGGAAGAGACCCAGTACTTC. V and J are TRBV13 and TRBJ2-5; 14 positions agree with TRBD2. Germline V gene data show CDR1 as PRHDT and CDR2 as FYEKMQ (reference sequence). The V and J ends lost 5 bases and 3 bases, in that order; junction bases with no gene match: 5. CDR3 length: 16 residues.

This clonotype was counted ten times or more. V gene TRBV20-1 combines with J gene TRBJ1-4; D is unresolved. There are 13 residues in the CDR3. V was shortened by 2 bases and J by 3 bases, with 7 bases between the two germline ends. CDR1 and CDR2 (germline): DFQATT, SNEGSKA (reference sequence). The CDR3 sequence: CSARPVANEKLFF. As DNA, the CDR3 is TGCAGTGCTAGACCAGTGGCTAATGAAAAACTGTTTTTT.

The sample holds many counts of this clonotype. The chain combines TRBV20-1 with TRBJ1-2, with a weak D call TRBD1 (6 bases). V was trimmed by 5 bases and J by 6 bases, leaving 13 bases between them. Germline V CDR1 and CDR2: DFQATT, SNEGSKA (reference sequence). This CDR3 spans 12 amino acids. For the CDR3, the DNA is TGCAGTGCTGGGGGGGCAGGGAATGGCTACACCTTC. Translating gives CSAGGAGNGYTF.

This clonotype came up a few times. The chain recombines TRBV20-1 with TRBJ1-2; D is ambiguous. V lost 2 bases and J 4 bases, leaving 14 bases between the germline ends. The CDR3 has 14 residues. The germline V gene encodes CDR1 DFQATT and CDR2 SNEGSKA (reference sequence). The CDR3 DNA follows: TGCAGTGCTAGATCCCCCGTAAGGGTCTATGGCTACACCTTC. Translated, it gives CSARSPVRVYGYTF.

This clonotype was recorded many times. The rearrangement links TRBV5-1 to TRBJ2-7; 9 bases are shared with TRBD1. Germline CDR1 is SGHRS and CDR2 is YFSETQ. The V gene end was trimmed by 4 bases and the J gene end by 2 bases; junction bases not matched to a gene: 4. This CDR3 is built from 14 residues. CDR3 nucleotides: TGCGCCAGCAGCCTCAACAGGGGGCCCTACGAGCAGTACTTC. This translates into CASSLNRGPYEQYF.

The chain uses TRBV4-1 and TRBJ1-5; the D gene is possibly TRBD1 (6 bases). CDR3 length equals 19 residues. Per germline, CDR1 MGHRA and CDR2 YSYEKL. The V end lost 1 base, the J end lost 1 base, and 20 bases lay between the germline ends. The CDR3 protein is CASSQVWTAPGWSNQPQHF. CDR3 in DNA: TGCGCCAGCAGCCAAGTTTGGACAGCGCCTGGGTGGAGCAATCAGCCCCAGCATTTT.

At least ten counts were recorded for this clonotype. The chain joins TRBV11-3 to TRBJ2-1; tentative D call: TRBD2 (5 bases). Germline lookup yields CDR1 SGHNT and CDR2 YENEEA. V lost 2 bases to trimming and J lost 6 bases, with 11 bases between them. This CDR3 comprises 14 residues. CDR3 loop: CASSLSLASNEQFF. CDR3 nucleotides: TGTGCCAGCAGCTTAAGTCTAGCAAGCAATGAGCAGTTCTTC.

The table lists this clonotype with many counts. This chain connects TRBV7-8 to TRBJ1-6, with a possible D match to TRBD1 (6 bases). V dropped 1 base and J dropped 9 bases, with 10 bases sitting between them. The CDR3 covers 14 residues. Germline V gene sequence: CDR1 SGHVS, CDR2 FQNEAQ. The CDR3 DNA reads TGTGCCAGCAGCTTAGGGGGGGCGGGTTCACCCCTCCACTTT. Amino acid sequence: CASSLGGAGSPLHF.